Listed below are T cell receptor beta chains from one sample, sequenced in a study. TCRdb used MiXCR to reprocess the RT-PCR reads, holding one entry per CDR3 protein. Of about 680,000 distinct CDR3 sequences in the sample, approximately 15% were seen once. Input material: memory CD4+ T cells from blood. The receptors shown here come from a female donor in good health, serving as a healthy control. Both conserved end residues are part of each CDR3. D genes are given only for firm matches. Some rows have no size entry. The others give once, few or many, or a class for an expanded clone.

DNA: TGTGCCGTTCGAAAGGAGGGGGCGGGTGAAAAACTGTTTTTT
CDR3: CAVRKEGAGEKLFF
V: TRBV27
J: TRBJ1-4
size: few
D: TRBD1

DNA: TGTGCCAGTACCGACAGGGGGCTAGGGAACACTGAAGCTTTCTTT
CDR3: CASTDRGLGNTEAFF
V: TRBV19
J: TRBJ1-1
size: few
D: TRBD1

DNA: TGTGCCAGCAGCCGAAGGCGCGGGGGAAACACCGGGGAGCTGTTTTTT
CDR3: CASSRRRGGNTGELFF
V: TRBV6-5
J: TRBJ2-2
size: few
D: TRBD2

DNA: TGTGCCAGCAGCCGGGACAGGGGATATTCACCCCTCCACTTT
CDR3: CASSRDRGYSPLHF
V: TRBV7-2
J: TRBJ1-6
size: .
D: TRBD1

DNA: TGTGCCAGCACCGTCAGGCCGCCTGGGTTAGACGGGGGTCCCGGGGAGCTGTTTTTT
CDR3: CASTVRPPGLDGGPGELFF
V: TRBV7-2
J: TRBJ2-2
size: .
D: .

DNA: TGCAGTGCCCAGGGGATGGGCAATCAGCCCCAGCATTTT
CDR3: CSAQGMGNQPQHF
V: TRBV20-1
J: TRBJ1-5
size: few
D: .

DNA: TGTGCCAGCAGCTTAGGACTAGGTTTAGAGACCCAGTACTTC
CDR3: CASSLGLGLETQYF
V: TRBV7-2
J: TRBJ2-5
size: few
D: .

DNA: TGTGCCAGCAGGGGACAGGGACGGGATAACATTCAGTACTTC
CDR3: CASRGQGRDNIQYF
V: TRBV6-2/TRBV6-3
J: TRBJ2-4
size: .
D: TRBD1

DNA: TGTGCCAGCAGTACGCCCGGGACAGGGGTGGCAGATACGCAGTATTTT
CDR3: CASSTPGTGVADTQYF
V: TRBV28
J: TRBJ2-3
size: .
D: TRBD1

DNA: TGTGCCAGCAGTTACCAGGCAGTCTCTGGGAATGAGCAGTTCTTC
CDR3: CASSYQAVSGNEQFF
V: TRBV6-2/TRBV6-3
J: TRBJ2-1
size: .
D: .

DNA: TGTGCCAGCAGCGTAGGGCCTAGCGGCTCCTACGAGCAGTACTTC
CDR3: CASSVGPSGSYEQYF
V: TRBV9
J: TRBJ2-7
size: many
D: TRBD2

DNA: TGTGCCACCAGCCGCCTCGAGGGCGATGGCAATCAGCCCCAGCATTTT
CDR3: CATSRLEGDGNQPQHF
V: TRBV15
J: TRBJ1-5
size: few
D: .